This T cell receptor (beta chain) originates from a study of the immune and genomic landscape of osteosarcoma. Study in general: Pediatric and adult high-grade osteosarcoma patients, median diagnosis age approximately 30. Study-wide results and caveats: Clonality was benchmarked against external normal skin and healthy blood data. Productive clonality stayed low overall, though C3 exceeded C1.

The V and J ends lost 1 base and 2 bases, in that order; junction bases with no gene match: 12. The germline V gene has CDR1 MGHRA and CDR2 YSYEKL. The CDR3 contains 19 residues. Remarks on this clone: Its matching antigen is unknown.

The post-treatment osteosarcoma tumors were primary, local recurrence or metastasis specimens from poor-prognosis patients. This table comes from immunoSEQ multiplex PCR, and its TCRdb copy is limited to in-frame clones, with some not included. Counted here are approximately 4,600 clones, around two thirds occurring once; the ten biggest clones make up about a sixth. This chain joins TRBV4-1 and TRBJ2-5; TRBD2 matches 11 bases. The receptor was isolated from a human donor with osteosarcoma. Source material: osteosarcoma tumor tissue from the femur. The CDR3 sequence: CASSQVFLAGGSSQETQYF. CDR3 bases: TGCGCCAGCAGCCAAGTTTTTTTAGCGGGAGGGTCGTCGCAAGAGACCCAGTACTTC.